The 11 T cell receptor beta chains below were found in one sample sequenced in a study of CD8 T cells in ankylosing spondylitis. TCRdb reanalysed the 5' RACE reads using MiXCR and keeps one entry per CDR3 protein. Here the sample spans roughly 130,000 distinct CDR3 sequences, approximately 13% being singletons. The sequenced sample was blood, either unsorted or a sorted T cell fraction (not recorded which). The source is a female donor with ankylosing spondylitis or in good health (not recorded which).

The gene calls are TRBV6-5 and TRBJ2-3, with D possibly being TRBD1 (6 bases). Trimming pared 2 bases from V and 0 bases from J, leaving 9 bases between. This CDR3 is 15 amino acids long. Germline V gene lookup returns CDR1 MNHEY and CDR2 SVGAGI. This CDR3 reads CASSYVGTSTDTQYF. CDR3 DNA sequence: TGTGCCAGCAGTTACGTGGGGACAAGCACAGATACGCAGTATTTT.

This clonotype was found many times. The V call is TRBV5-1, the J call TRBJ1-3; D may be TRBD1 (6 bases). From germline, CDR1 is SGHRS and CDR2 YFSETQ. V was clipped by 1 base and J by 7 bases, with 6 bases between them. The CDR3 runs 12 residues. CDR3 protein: CASSLTGNTIYF. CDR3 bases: TGCGCCAGCAGCTTGACAGGGAACACCATATATTTT. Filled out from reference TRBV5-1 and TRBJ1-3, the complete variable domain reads KAGVTQTPRYLIKTRGQQVTLSCSPISGHRSVSWYQQTPGQGLQFLFEYFSETQRNKGNFPGRFSGRQFSNSRSEMNVSTLELGDSALYLCASSLTGNTIYFGEGSWLTVV.

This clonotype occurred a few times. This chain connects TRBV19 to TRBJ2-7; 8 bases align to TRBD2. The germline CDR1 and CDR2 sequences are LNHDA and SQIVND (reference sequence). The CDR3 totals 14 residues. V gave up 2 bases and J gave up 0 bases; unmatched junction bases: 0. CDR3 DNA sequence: TGTGCCAGTAGTATAAGCGGGAGCTCCTACGAGCAGTACTTC. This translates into CASSISGSSYEQYF.

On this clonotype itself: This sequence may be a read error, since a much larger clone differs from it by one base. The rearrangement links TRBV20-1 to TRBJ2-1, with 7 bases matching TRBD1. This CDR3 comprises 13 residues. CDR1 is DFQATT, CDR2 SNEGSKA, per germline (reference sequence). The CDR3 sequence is CIARRQGGHEQFF. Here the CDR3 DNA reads TGCATTGCTAGACGACAGGGCGGTCATGAGCAGTTCTTC.

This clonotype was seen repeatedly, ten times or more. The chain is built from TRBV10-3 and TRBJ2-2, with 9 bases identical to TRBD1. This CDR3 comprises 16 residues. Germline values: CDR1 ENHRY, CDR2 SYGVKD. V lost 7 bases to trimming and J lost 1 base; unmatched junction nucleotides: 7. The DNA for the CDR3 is TGTGCCATCATGGCCCCGGGACAGGGGAACACCGGGGAGCTGTTTTTT. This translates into CAIMAPGQGNTGELFF.

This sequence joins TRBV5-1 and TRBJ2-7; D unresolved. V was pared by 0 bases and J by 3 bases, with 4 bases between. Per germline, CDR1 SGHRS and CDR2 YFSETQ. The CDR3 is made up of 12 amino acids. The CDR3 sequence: CASSLGIYEQYF. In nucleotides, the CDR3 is TGCGCCAGCAGCTTGGGTATCTACGAGCAGTACTTC.

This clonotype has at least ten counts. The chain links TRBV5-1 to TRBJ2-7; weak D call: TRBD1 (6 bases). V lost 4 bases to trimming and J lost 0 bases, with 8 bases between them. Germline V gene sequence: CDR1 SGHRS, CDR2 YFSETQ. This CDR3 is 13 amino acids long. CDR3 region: CASSRDNSYEQYF. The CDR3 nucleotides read TGCGCCAGCAGCAGGGACAACTCCTACGAGCAGTACTTC.

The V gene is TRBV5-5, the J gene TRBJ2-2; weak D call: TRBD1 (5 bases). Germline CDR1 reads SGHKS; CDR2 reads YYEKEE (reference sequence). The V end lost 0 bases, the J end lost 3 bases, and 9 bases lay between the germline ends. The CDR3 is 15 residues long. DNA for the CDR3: TGTGCCAGCAGCTTGGCCAGGGTGTACACCGGGGAGCTGTTTTTT. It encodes CASSLARVYTGELFF.

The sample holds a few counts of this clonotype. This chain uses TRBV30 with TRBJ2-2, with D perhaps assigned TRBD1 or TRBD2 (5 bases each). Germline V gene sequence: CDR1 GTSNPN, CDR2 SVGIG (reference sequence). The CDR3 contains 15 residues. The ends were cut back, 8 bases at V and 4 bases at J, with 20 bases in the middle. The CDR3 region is CALIKRTGLTGELFF. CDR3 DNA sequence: TGTGCCCTAATAAAGAGAACGGGGCTCACCGGGGAGCTGTTTTTT.

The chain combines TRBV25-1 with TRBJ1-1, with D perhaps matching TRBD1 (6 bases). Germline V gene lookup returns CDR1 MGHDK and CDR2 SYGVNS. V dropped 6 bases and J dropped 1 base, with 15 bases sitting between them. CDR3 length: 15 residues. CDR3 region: CASRRTAGRNTEAFF. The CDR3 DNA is TGTGCCAGCAGACGGACAGCAGGGAGGAACACTGAAGCTTTCTTT.

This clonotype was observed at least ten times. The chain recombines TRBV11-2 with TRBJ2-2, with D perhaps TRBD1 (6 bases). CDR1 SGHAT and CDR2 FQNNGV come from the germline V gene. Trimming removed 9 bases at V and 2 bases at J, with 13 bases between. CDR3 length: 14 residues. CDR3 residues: CASAGTRNTGELFF. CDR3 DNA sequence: TGTGCCAGTGCCGGGACACGAAACACCGGGGAGCTGTTTTTT.